The 21 T cell receptor beta chains below were found in one sample sequenced in a study of early T cells in non-severe SARS-CoV-2 infection. MiXCR was run by TCRdb on the 5' RACE reads, yielding one entry per CDR3 protein. Of nearly 50,000 distinct CDR3 sequences detected, roughly 6.1% appear once; the ten largest clones hold approximately 6.3%. The sequencing here drew on whole blood, taken at baseline. The receptor source for this set is an adult who was a healthcare worker with PCR-confirmed SARS-CoV-2 infection or an uninfected control (not recorded which).

Within the sample, this clonotype is medium-sized. The V gene is TRBV6-2 or TRBV6-3, the J gene TRBJ2-3; D gene unclear. CDR3 length equals 11 residues. Looked up from germline, CDR1 is MNHEY and CDR2 is SVGEGT. Trimming pared 2 bases from V and 4 bases from J, leaving 1 base between. The CDR3: CASSYPDTQYF. CDR3 in DNA: TGTGCCAGCAGTTACCCAGATACGCAGTATTTT.

This clonotype occurred many times. This chain connects TRBV20-1 to TRBJ2-7; TRBD2 matches 12 bases. Germline values: CDR1 DFQATT, CDR2 SNEGSKA (reference sequence). J lost 2 bases, V lost 7 bases, and 3 bases had no gene match. The CDR3 consists of 13 residues. Written as DNA, the CDR3 is TGCAGTGTCCTAGCGGGAGGGGCCTACGAGCAGTACTTC. Its protein is CSVLAGGAYEQYF.

This clonotype was counted a few times. The V and J genes are TRBV9 and TRBJ2-3; 8 nucleotides match TRBD1. Germline lookup yields CDR1 SGDLS and CDR2 YYNGEE. Trimming took 3 bases from V and 2 from J; bases not matched to a gene: 8. The CDR3 is 16 amino acids. This chain's CDR3 is CASSARQGSATDTQYF. The CDR3 nucleotides are TGTGCCAGCAGCGCCCGACAGGGGTCTGCCACAGATACGCAGTATTTT.

This chain links TRBV29-1 with TRBJ2-7, with D perhaps TRBD1 (6 bases). Germline V lookup: CDR1 SQVTM, CDR2 ANQGSEA. V was pared by 7 bases and J by 2 bases, with 9 bases between. CDR3 length equals 11 residues. CDR3 protein: CSAQGTYEQYF. The CDR3 DNA reads TGCAGCGCCCAGGGGACCTACGAGCAGTACTTC.

The sample holds a few counts of this clonotype. The rearrangement uses TRBV15 and TRBJ2-3; weak D call: TRBD1 (7 bases). Deletions cut 1 base from V and 6 bases from J, with 17 bases between. This CDR3 spans 16 amino acids. Germline CDR1 is LNHNV and CDR2 is YYDKDF (reference sequence). For the CDR3, the DNA is TGTGCCACCAGCAGAGCATTTTCGGCAGGGGGGGATACGCAGTATTTT. Protein: CATSRAFSAGGDTQYF.

This clonotype occurred many times. The V call is TRBV7-2, the J call TRBJ1-6, with no clear D. The CDR3 loop spans 13 amino acids. Per the germline V gene, CDR1 is SGHTA and CDR2 is FQGNSA. V lost 5 bases and J 7 bases, leaving 9 bases between the germline ends. The CDR3 reads CASSPNRNSPLHF. Here the CDR3 DNA reads TGTGCCAGCAGCCCCAACCGAAATTCACCCCTCCACTTT.

This clonotype was seen repeatedly, ten times or more. J is TRBJ2-1 and V is TRBV5-6; D is unresolved. V lost 5 bases and J 8 bases, leaving 20 bases between the germline ends. This CDR3 has 15 amino acids. Germline values: CDR1 SGHDT, CDR2 YYEEEE. The CDR3 loop is CASSFKSTTWDEQFF. The CDR3 DNA is TGTGCCAGCAGTTTTAAATCGACAACCTGGGATGAGCAGTTCTTC.

The chain joins TRBV7-2 to TRBJ2-5; 8 bases fit TRBD1. Germline V gives CDR1 SGHTA, CDR2 FQGNSA. V shed 5 bases and J 2 bases; nucleotides not matched to a gene: 7. The CDR3 runs to 15 residues. The DNA for the CDR3 is TGTGCCAGCAGCGGACAGGGTTGGAAACAAGAGACCCAGTACTTC. Translation gives CASSGQGWKQETQYF.

This clonotype was counted at least ten times. The chain couples TRBV6-2 or TRBV6-3 to TRBJ2-7, with 10 bases that match TRBD2. Germline V CDR1 and CDR2: MNHEY, SVGEGT. The trim removed 6 bases at V and 5 bases at J, leaving 4 bases unmatched. This CDR3 region has 13 residues. CDR3 loop: CASSLSGRNEQYF. The CDR3 DNA sequence: TGTGCCAGCAGCCTTAGCGGGAGGAACGAGCAGTACTTC.

This clonotype was counted ten times or more. This chain joins TRBV12-3 or TRBV12-4 and TRBJ2-3, with 9 bases lining up with TRBD2. The CDR3 loop spans 13 amino acids. Losses at the gene ends were 6 bases for V and 4 bases for J; bases not matched to a gene: 2. CDR3 amino acids: CASSLAGSDTQYF. The CDR3 DNA reads TGTGCCAGCAGCCTAGCGGGGTCAGATACGCAGTATTTT.

A few counts support this clonotype. The chain links TRBV27 to TRBJ2-3; no clear D gene. The CDR3 runs 11 residues. Germline V gives CDR1 MNHEY, CDR2 SMNVEV (reference sequence). The V end lost 3 bases, the J end lost 5 bases, and 3 bases lay between the germline ends. The CDR3 sequence is CASSFKDTQYF. The CDR3 DNA reads TGTGCCAGCAGTTTTAAAGATACGCAGTATTTT.

The chain recombines TRBV6-1 with TRBJ2-7; D remains ambiguous. V shed 1 base and J shed 7 bases, with 11 bases lying between them. Per germline, CDR1 MNHNS and CDR2 SASEGT. This CDR3 contains 13 residues. The CDR3 reads CASSEGWFGEQYF. The CDR3 nucleotides read TGTGCCAGCAGTGAAGGCTGGTTCGGGGAGCAGTACTTC.

In its sample, this clonotype was seen many times. The chain carries TRBV7-9 and TRBJ2-2; no clear D gene. V was pared by 5 bases and J by 3 bases, with 13 bases between. The CDR3 spans 15 residues. CDR1 and CDR2 (germline): SEHNR, FQNEAQ (reference sequence). CDR3 sequence reads: CASSPIWVDTGELFF. The CDR3 DNA reads as TGTGCCAGCAGCCCCATTTGGGTGGACACCGGGGAGCTGTTTTTT.

The rearrangement links TRBV5-5 to TRBJ2-1, with no clear D. Germline V gene sequence: CDR1 SGHKS, CDR2 YYEKEE (reference sequence). The CDR3 totals 14 residues. Trimming stripped 4 bases from V and 0 bases from J, with 8 bases between. The CDR3 loop is CASSLYSSYNEQFF. The CDR3 nucleotides read TGTGCCAGCAGCCTGTACTCCTCCTACAATGAGCAGTTCTTC. The variable domain in full, completed from reference TRBV5-5 and TRBJ2-1, reads DAGVTQSPTHLIKTRGQQVTLRCSPISGHKSVSWYQQVLGQGPQFIFQYYEKEERGRGNFPDRFSARQFPNYSSELNVNALLLGDSALYLCASSLYSSYNEQFFGPGTRLTVL.

In this sample, this clonotype turned up many times. V and J are TRBV29-1 and TRBJ1-1; 8 nucleotides align to TRBD1. CDR3 length: 10 amino acids. With 4 bases clipped from V and 8 bases from J, the junction kept 0 bases outside the gene matches. Germline loops: CDR1 SQVTM, CDR2 ANQGSEA. The CDR3 loop is CSVGDREAFF. CDR3 DNA sequence: TGCAGCGTTGGGGACAGGGAAGCTTTCTTT.

This clonotype was counted between two and nine times. The gene calls are TRBV7-2 and TRBJ1-6; no clear D gene. Between the trimmed V and J ends, which lost 0 bases and 10 bases, there was a span of 13 bases. The CDR3 contains 15 residues. Per the germline V gene, CDR1 is SGHTA and CDR2 is FQGNSA. CDR3 nucleotide sequence: TGTGCCAGCAGCTTAGCAGGGTTCAAGCAATCACCCCTCCACTTT. This encodes CASSLAGFKQSPLHF.

This clonotype was seen many times. The rearrangement joins TRBV11-1 to TRBJ2-3; a possible D gene is TRBD2 (6 bases). The CDR3 is made up of 15 amino acids. V was clipped by 3 bases and J by 2 bases, with 12 bases between them. Germline CDR1 SGHAT, CDR2 FQDESV (reference sequence). CDR3 in DNA: TGTGCCAGCAGCTTGCTCGGGAGAGACACAGATACGCAGTATTTT. The encoded protein is CASSLLGRDTDTQYF.

This clonotype has a handful of counts. The rearrangement uses TRBV27 and TRBJ1-1; unclear D gene. Germline loops: CDR1 MNHEY, CDR2 SMNVEV (reference sequence). The CDR3 is 14 amino acids. V was cut by 8 bases and J by 0 bases, with 13 bases left in between. For the CDR3, the DNA is TGTGCCAGCCGATCAATCACGTTGAACACTGAAGCTTTCTTT. Translating gives CASRSITLNTEAFF.

V usage is TRBV11-3 and J usage is TRBJ2-5; 11 bases are shared with TRBD1. This CDR3 has 16 amino acids. J was trimmed by 5 bases and V by 3 bases; bases with no gene match: 8. CDR1 and CDR2 from the germline V gene are SGHNT and YENEEA. Here the CDR3 DNA reads TGTGCCAGCAGCTTCAGGGACAGGGGGTTTCAGGAGACCCAGTACTTC. It encodes CASSFRDRGFQETQYF.

The chain recombines TRBV6-5 with TRBJ2-1, with D uncertain. From germline, CDR1 is MNHEY and CDR2 SVGAGI. The CDR3 totals 15 residues. V was shortened by 6 bases and J by 12 bases, with 24 bases between the two germline ends. CDR3 sequence (DNA): TGTGCCAGCAGCTATCGACCCCAAATGTCAAAAGGGCAGTTCTTC. This encodes CASSYRPQMSKGQFF.

This clonotype has at least ten counts. The chain joins TRBV4-3 to TRBJ2-2; D remains unclear. Germline V gene data show CDR1 as LGHNA and CDR2 as YSLEER. Trimming removed 0 bases from V and 5 bases from J, with 13 bases in between. This CDR3 region has 16 residues. DNA for the CDR3: TGCGCCAGCAGCCAAGATTGGTATTTAGTTACCGGGGAGCTGTTTTTT. This sequence encodes CASSQDWYLVTGELFF.